This T cell receptor (beta chain) is from a study of blood T cells in healthy people across ages. The study's findings and limits: Naive T cell percentage by flow cytometry tracked strongly with beta diversity.

A sample-barcoded 5' primer and a J-beta primer mix were used in a second PCR of roughly 7 to 11 cycles. TCRdb reanalysed the 5' RACE reads using MiXCR and keeps one entry per CDR3 protein. The data contain 750,000 to 1,000,000 distinct CDR3 sequences, roughly 29% of them seen just once; the ten biggest clones take up about 9.4%. Germline V gene lookup returns CDR1 MDHEN and CDR2 SYDVKM. This CDR3 has 16 amino acids. V lost 1 base, J lost 2 bases, and 15 bases lay in between. On this clonotype: Its antigen is undetermined.

No fewer than 6 micrograms of total RNA were isolated from every sample. The same sample was also studied in work on T cells of mothers and their children.

V gene TRBV28 combines with J gene TRBJ2-7; D might be TRBD2 (5 bases). The sample was blood. This TCR derives from a middle-aged woman in good health. Here the CDR3 DNA reads TGTGCCAGCAGTTTATTGGGCCGGGGAGTACCCTACGAGCAGTACTTC. This gives the protein CASSLLGRGVPYEQYF.